These 21 T cell receptor beta chains were all obtained from the same sample, sequenced in a study of T cell changes during pregnancy in multiple sclerosis (dated by TCRdb to the late 2010s). Library creation used the immunoSEQ multiplex PCR assay. TCRdb limited this immuneACCESS table to in-frame rearrangements with V and J called. A share of clones is missing; checked studies link under half to unresolved V genes, and the rest is unexplained. The sample has some 24,000 clones on record, 90% of them singletons. Just under 9.5% of the sample rests with the top ten. The sample was CD8+ T cells from peripheral blood mononuclear cells, taken in the third trimester of pregnancy. Source of these receptors: a female donor in good health, enrolled as a control in a pregnancy study.

The J gene is TRBJ1-6, the V gene TRBV2; weak D call: TRBD1 (6 bases). The CDR3 is 15 amino acids. Germline assignment: CDR1 SNHLY and CDR2 FYNNEI. V was trimmed by 6 bases and J by 5 bases, leaving 14 bases between them. The DNA for the CDR3 is TGTGCCAGCAGGGCACACAGGGATAATAATTCACCCCTCCACTTT. Translating gives CASRAHRDNNSPLHF.

The genes are TRBV27 and TRBJ1-2; D remains unclear. From germline, CDR1 is MNHEY and CDR2 SMNVEV (reference sequence). V lost 7 bases and J 6 bases, leaving 15 bases between the germline ends. The length of the CDR3 is 13 residues. The CDR3 loop is CASTSGRKDGYTF. CDR3 nucleotide sequence: TGTGCCAGCACCTCGGGTCGAAAGGATGGCTACACCTTC.

The V and J genes are TRBV7-9 and TRBJ2-1, with TRBD2 matching over 8 bases. V trimming: 10 bases; J trimming: 0 bases; junction bases outside the gene matches: 8. CDR3 length: 15 amino acids. CDR1 SEHNR and CDR2 FQNEAQ come from the germline V gene (reference sequence). The CDR3: CAIRARGGSYNEQFF. As DNA, the CDR3 is TGTGCCATCAGAGCTCGGGGGGGCTCCTACAATGAGCAGTTCTTC.

This chain connects TRBV10-2 to TRBJ2-1; 8 bases align to TRBD1. The CDR3 runs to 15 residues. Germline values: CDR1 WSHSY, CDR2 SAAADI. The V and J ends lost 8 bases and 0 bases, in that order; junction bases with no gene match: 6. In DNA, the CDR3 is TGCGCCAGCGATCACAGGGGGAGCTCCTACAATGAGCAGTTCTTC. Amino acids: CASDHRGSSYNEQFF.

This clone occurred a few times. The rearrangement links TRBV27 to TRBJ2-1; 15 bases align to TRBD2. This CDR3 has 14 amino acids. With V trimmed by 6 bases and J by 7 bases, 1 base remained unmatched. The germline gives CDR1 MNHEY, CDR2 SMNVEV (reference sequence). The CDR3, as DNA: TGTGCCAGCAGCGGGACTAGCGGGGGGAATGAGCAGTTCTTC. Protein sequence: CASSGTSGGNEQFF.

V and J are TRBV27 and TRBJ2-1; 10 nucleotides align to TRBD1. Looked up from germline, CDR1 is MNHEY and CDR2 is SMNVEV (reference sequence). Trimming cost V 5 bases and J 7 bases; bases outside gene matches: 8. The CDR3 has 15 residues. The CDR3 DNA reads as TGTGCCAGCAGTAAGGGACAGGGGATCGGAAATGAGCAGTTCTTC. It encodes CASSKGQGIGNEQFF.

This sequence joins TRBV29-1 and TRBJ1-2; TRBD1 matches at 7 bases. The trim removed 7 bases at V and 7 bases at J, leaving 12 bases unmatched. Germline CDR1 reads SQVTM; CDR2 reads ANQGSEA. The CDR3 runs to 13 residues. CDR3 nucleotide sequence: TGCAGCGCCCCCGGCAGGGGGTATCCTGGCTACACCTTC. Translated: CSAPGRGYPGYTF. Drawing the rest from reference TRBV29-1 and TRBJ1-2, the complete variable domain is SAVISQKPSRDICQRGTSLTIQCQVDSQVTMMFWYRQQPGQSLTLIATANQGSEATYESGFVIDKFPISRPNLTFSTLTVSNMSPEDSSIYLCSAPGRGYPGYTFGSGTRLTVV.

The chain employs TRBV4-1 and TRBJ1-1, with a possible D match to TRBD1 (5 bases). The CDR3 totals 13 residues. The V gene's germline CDR1 is MGHRA and CDR2 YSYEKL. V lost 0 bases to trimming and J lost 7 bases, with 9 bases between them. The CDR3 DNA follows: TGCGCCAGCAGCCAAGAGGCAGGGAATGAAGCTTTCTTT. It translates to CASSQEAGNEAFF.

This chain links TRBV30 with TRBJ1-3, with TRBD1 as a possible D gene (5 bases). The germline V gene encodes CDR1 GTSNPN and CDR2 SVGIG (reference sequence). The CDR3 consists of 14 residues. V was cut by 4 bases and J by 4 bases, with 14 bases left in between. CDR3 in DNA: TGTGCCTGGACGCCTGGGGGGATAGGAAACACCATATATTTT. The encoded protein is CAWTPGGIGNTIYF.

The chain carries TRBV4-1 and TRBJ1-3; D gene uncertain. This CDR3 spans 15 amino acids. Germline V gene data show CDR1 as MGHRA and CDR2 as YSYEKL. Between the trimmed V and J ends, which lost 0 bases and 0 bases, there was a span of 6 bases. The CDR3 DNA sequence: TGCGCCAGCAGCCAAGATCTTAACTCTGGAAACACCATATATTTT. Its protein is CASSQDLNSGNTIYF.

V usage is TRBV7-9 and J usage is TRBJ1-1; TRBD1 matches at 7 bases. Unmatched junction bases numbered 6, after V lost 5 bases and J lost 3 bases. The length of the CDR3 is 14 residues. The V gene's germline CDR1 is SEHNR and CDR2 FQNEAQ (reference sequence). CDR3 sequence: CASSPTGSDTEAFF. In nucleotides, the CDR3 is TGTGCCAGCAGCCCGACAGGGTCTGACACTGAAGCTTTCTTT.

This chain links TRBV19 with TRBJ2-2, with 8 bases identical to TRBD2. CDR1 is LNHDA, CDR2 SQIVND, per germline (reference sequence). V lost 5 bases to trimming and J lost 7 bases; unmatched junction nucleotides: 9. The CDR3 extends over 15 amino acids. The CDR3 here is CASSAGTRGIGELFF. Here the CDR3 DNA reads TGTGCCAGTAGTGCCGGGACTAGGGGGATCGGGGAGCTGTTTTTT.

This chain joins TRBV5-4 and TRBJ2-1; D gene ambiguous. CDR1 and CDR2 (germline): SGHNT, YYREEE (reference sequence). Trimming removed 0 bases at V and 8 bases at J, with 9 bases between. The CDR3 extends over 13 amino acids. The CDR3 sequence is CASSLAAEYEQFF. CDR3 nucleotides: TGTGCCAGCAGCTTGGCTGCGGAATATGAGCAGTTCTTC.

The genes are TRBV29-1 and TRBJ1-2; D unresolved. Germline V gene sequence: CDR1 SQVTM, CDR2 ANQGSEA. CDR3 length equals 12 residues. Trimming cost V 3 bases and J 2 bases, with 7 bases left between them. The CDR3 reads CSVEGRNYGYTF. CDR3 DNA: TGCAGCGTTGAGGGCCGGAACTATGGCTACACCTTC.

The rearrangement joins TRBV13 to TRBJ2-1, with 8 positions matching TRBD2. The CDR3 has 15 amino acids. In germline, CDR1 is PRHDT, CDR2 FYEKMQ (reference sequence). Trimming removed 3 bases from V and 9 bases from J; junction bases left unmatched: 10. The CDR3 loop reads CASSLGSSGETEQFF. The CDR3 nucleotides are TGTGCCAGCAGCTTGGGGAGTAGCGGGGAAACTGAGCAGTTCTTC.

The chain is built from TRBV2 and TRBJ2-1; 14 nucleotides agree with TRBD2. Germline CDR1 is SNHLY and CDR2 is FYNNEI. Trimming took 3 bases from V and 7 from J; bases not matched to a gene: 17. This CDR3 is 20 amino acids long. CDR3 DNA sequence: TGTGCCAGCAGTGATCCGACTAGCGGGGGGGCCCCATCCTCGTTGAATGAGCAGTTCTTC. Its translation is CASSDPTSGGAPSSLNEQFF.

This chain joins TRBV27 and TRBJ2-7, with D tentatively TRBD1 (5 bases). Germline CDR1 MNHEY, CDR2 SMNVEV (reference sequence). V lost 3 bases, J lost 5 bases, and 17 bases lay in between. There are 15 residues in the CDR3. This CDR3 is CASSFLGAGLDEQYF. CDR3 coding DNA: TGTGCCAGCAGTTTTCTAGGGGCAGGTCTCGACGAGCAGTACTTC.

J is TRBJ1-1 and V is TRBV5-6, with no clear D. V lost 1 base to trimming and J lost 7 bases, with 5 bases between them. This CDR3 region has 11 residues. Germline loops: CDR1 SGHDT, CDR2 YYEEEE. The CDR3, as DNA: TGTGCCAGCAGCTTGTCTGTTGAAGCTTTCTTT. Translation gives CASSLSVEAFF. The full variable domain, completed using reference TRBV5-6 and TRBJ1-1, is DAGVTQSPTHLIKTRGQQVTLRCSPKSGHDTVSWYQQALGQGPQFIFQYYEEEERQRGNFPDRFSGHQFPNYSSELNVNALLLGDSALYLCASSLSVEAFFGQGTRLTVV.

The DNA for the CDR3 is TGTGCCAGCAGCTTAGATGCCCTAGCGGGAGTCAGAGGGGAGCTGTTTTTT. Translated: CASSLDALAGVRGELFF. The chain recombines TRBV11-3 with TRBJ2-2; 10 positions match TRBD2. The V gene's germline CDR1 is SGHNT and CDR2 YENEEA. The CDR3 length is 17 residues. V shed 0 bases and J 8 bases; nucleotides not matched to a gene: 9.

The J gene is TRBJ2-2, the V gene TRBV29-1; D is perhaps TRBD1 (5 bases). The CDR3 has 15 residues. Germline V lookup: CDR1 SQVTM, CDR2 ANQGSEA. Trimming removed 2 bases from V and 5 bases from J, with 15 bases in between. The CDR3 coding sequence is TGCAGCGTTGAAATCTACACAGGTTATACCGGGGAGCTGTTTTTT. It is translated as CSVEIYTGYTGELFF.

V gene TRBV6-5 combines with J gene TRBJ1-2, with D hard to call. Trimming removed 5 bases from V and 3 bases from J, with 13 bases in between. This CDR3 has 14 residues. Per germline, CDR1 MNHEY and CDR2 SVGAGI. The CDR3 coding sequence is TGTGCCAGCAGTCCCTCTCCCTCAGACTATGGCTACACCTTC. It codes for CASSPSPSDYGYTF.